Listed below are T cell receptor beta chains from one sample, sequenced in a study of shared clonotypes between healthy human individuals. Assay used: immunoSEQ multiplex PCR; TCRdb lists only in-frame clones, some missing. Among around 2.1 million clones listed, under 97% were seen once. Sample: naive CD4+ T cells sorted from blood. These TCRs come from a man aged 18 to 29 in good health. CDR3s include the opening cysteine and the closing phenylalanine or tryptophan. D genes are given only for firm matches. Clone size appears in some rows only: once, few, many, or a class for an expanded clone.

d_gene,v_gene,abundance,j_gene,CDR3aa,CDR3nt
TRBD1,TRBV5-8,.,TRBJ1-5,CASSLRGRPSQPQHF,TGTGCCAGCAGCTTGAGGGGGCGCCCTAGTCAGCCCCAGCATTTT
.,TRBV5-4,.,TRBJ1-5,CASSPDTNQPQHF,TGTGCCAGCAGCCCCGACACCAATCAGCCCCAGCATTTT
.,TRBV7-2,.,TRBJ2-3,CASSPLTYTQYF,TGTGCCAGCAGCCCCCTCACTTATACGCAGTATTTT
.,TRBV30,.,TRBJ1-3,CAWSVNGGNTIYF,TGTGCCTGGAGTGTAAATGGCGGAAACACCATATATTTT
.,TRBV4-1,.,TRBJ1-4,CASSQPRKGTNEKLFF,TGCGCCAGCAGCCAACCCCGAAAGGGCACTAATGAAAAACTGTTTTTT
.,TRBV2,.,TRBJ1-1,CASSGRTENTEAFF,TGTGCCAGCAGCGGGAGGACGGAGAACACTGAAGCTTTCTTT
.,TRBV7-8,once,TRBJ1-2,CASSLGGVPNYGYTF,TGTGCCAGCAGCTTAGGTGGGGTTCCTAACTATGGCTACACCTTC
.,TRBV18,.,TRBJ1-2,CASSPDGNYGYTF,TGTGCCAGCTCACCCGACGGGAACTATGGCTACACCTTC
.,TRBV5-6,.,TRBJ2-7,CASSHKYEQYF,TGTGCCAGCAGCCATAAGTACGAGCAGTACTTC
.,TRBV28,.,TRBJ1-5,CASGPVGNQPQHF,TGTGCCAGCGGACCGGTAGGCAATCAGCCCCAGCATTTT
.,TRBV2,.,TRBJ1-2,CASNPWMTEIYGYTF,TGTGCCAGCAACCCCTGGATGACGGAGATCTATGGCTACACCTTC
TRBD1,TRBV5-5,.,TRBJ2-7,CASSLGGDRGLYEQYF,TGTGCCAGCAGCTTGGGTGGGGACAGGGGCCTCTACGAGCAGTACTTC
.,TRBV10-3,.,TRBJ2-7,CAISDDSYEQYF,TGTGCCATCAGCGACGACTCCTACGAGCAGTACTTC
TRBD2,TRBV13,.,TRBJ2-1,CASSLALAGPISYNEQFF,TGTGCCAGCAGCTTAGCACTAGCGGGCCCAATATCCTACAATGAGCAGTTCTTC
.,TRBV30,.,TRBJ2-5,CASRLRSWRETQYF,TGTGCCTCAAGGCTTAGAAGCTGGAGGGAGACCCAGTACTTC
TRBD2,TRBV30,.,TRBJ2-5,CAWSGLAALGTQYF,TGTGCCTGGAGCGGGCTAGCGGCACTAGGGACCCAGTACTTC
.,TRBV5-1,.,TRBJ1-4,CASSSADSLSTNEKLFF,TGCGCCAGCAGCTCGGCAGATAGCCTATCAACTAATGAAAAACTGTTTTTT
TRBD2,TRBV7-2,.,TRBJ2-1,CASSQTSGRYNEQFF,TGTGCCAGCAGCCAGACTAGCGGGAGGTACAATGAGCAGTTCTTC
.,TRBV2,.,TRBJ2-6,CASIRQSGANVLTF,TGTGCCAGCATTAGACAGTCTGGGGCCAACGTCCTGACTTTC
.,TRBV6-1,.,TRBJ1-1,CASYRDMNTEAFF,TGTGCCAGCTATCGAGATATGAACACTGAAGCTTTCTTT
TRBD2,TRBV18,.,TRBJ2-7,CASSPRTSGSLGYEQYF,TGTGCCAGCTCACCCCGGACTAGCGGGAGTTTGGGCTACGAGCAGTACTTC
.,TRBV30,.,TRBJ2-1,CAWSSRSYEQFF,TGTGCCTGGAGTTCTCGGTCGTATGAGCAGTTCTTC
.,TRBV28,.,TRBJ1-1,CASSGPMNTEAFF,TGTGCCAGCAGCGGCCCTATGAACACTGAAGCTTTCTTT
.,TRBV4-1,.,TRBJ1-5,CASSAESNQPQHF,TGCGCCAGCAGCGCCGAGAGCAATCAGCCCCAGCATTTT
.,TRBV19,.,TRBJ2-7,CASSIEGGGDEQYF,TGTGCCAGTAGTATAGAAGGAGGGGGAGACGAGCAGTACTTC
TRBD1,TRBV9,.,TRBJ1-6,CASSGGTVENSPLHF,TGTGCCAGCAGCGGAGGGACAGTAGAAAATTCACCCCTCCACTTT
.,TRBV29-1,.,TRBJ2-1,CSVEDYTTHEQFF,TGCAGCGTTGAAGACTACACCACCCATGAGCAGTTCTTC
.,TRBV19,.,TRBJ2-7,CASSKTGNLEQYF,TGTGCCAGTAGTAAAACGGGGAATTTGGAGCAGTACTTC
TRBD2,TRBV2,.,TRBJ2-3,CASKVAGATDTQYF,TGTGCCAGCAAAGTGGCGGGAGCCACAGATACGCAGTATTTT
.,TRBV29-1,.,TRBJ2-2,CSVEEGAGELFF,TGCAGCGTTGAAGAAGGGGCCGGGGAGCTGTTTTTT
.,TRBV18,.,TRBJ2-1,CASSPQDGNEQFF,TGTGCCAGCTCACCGCAGGATGGAAATGAGCAGTTCTTC
TRBD1,TRBV18,.,TRBJ2-7,CASSPGTGLYEQYF,TGTGCCAGCTCGCCCGGGACAGGACTCTACGAGCAGTACTTC
TRBD2,TRBV28,.,TRBJ2-7,CASSSNLAGSSYEQYF,TGTGCCAGCAGTTCAAACTTAGCGGGTAGCTCCTACGAGCAGTACTTC
.,TRBV5-1,.,TRBJ1-5,CASSWSGSSNQPQHF,TGCGCCAGCAGCTGGTCGGGCAGTTCCAATCAGCCCCAGCATTTT